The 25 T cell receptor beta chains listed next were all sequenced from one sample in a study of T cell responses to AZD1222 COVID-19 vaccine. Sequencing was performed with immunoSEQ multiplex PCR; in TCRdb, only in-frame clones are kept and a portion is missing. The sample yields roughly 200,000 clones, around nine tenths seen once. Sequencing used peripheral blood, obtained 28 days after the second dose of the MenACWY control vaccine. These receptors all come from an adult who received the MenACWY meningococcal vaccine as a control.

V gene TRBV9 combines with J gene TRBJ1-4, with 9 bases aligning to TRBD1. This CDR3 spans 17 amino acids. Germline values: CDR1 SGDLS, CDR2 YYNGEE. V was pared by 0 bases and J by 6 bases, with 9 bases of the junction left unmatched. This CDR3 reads CASSVGRQGGGYEKLFF. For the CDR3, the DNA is TGTGCCAGCAGCGTAGGGAGACAGGGGGGAGGTTATGAAAAACTGTTTTTT.

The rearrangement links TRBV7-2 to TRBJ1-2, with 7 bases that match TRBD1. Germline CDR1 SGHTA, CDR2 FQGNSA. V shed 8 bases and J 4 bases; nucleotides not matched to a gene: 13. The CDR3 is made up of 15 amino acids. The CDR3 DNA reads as TGTGCCAGCGGCCCTTTGACAGGGAGTCCCTATGGCTACACCTTC. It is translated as CASGPLTGSPYGYTF.

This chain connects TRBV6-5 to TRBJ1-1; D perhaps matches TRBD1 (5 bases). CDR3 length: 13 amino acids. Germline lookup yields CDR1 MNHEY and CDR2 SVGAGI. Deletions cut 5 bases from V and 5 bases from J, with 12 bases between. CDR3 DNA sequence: TGTGCCAGCAGTCCCCGAGGGGATACTGAAGCTTTCTTT. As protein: CASSPRGDTEAFF.

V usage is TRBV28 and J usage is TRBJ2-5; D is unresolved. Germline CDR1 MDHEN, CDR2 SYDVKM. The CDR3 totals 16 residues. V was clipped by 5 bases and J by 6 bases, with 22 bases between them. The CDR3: CASSLPAQGMRQTQYF. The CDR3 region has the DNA TGTGCCAGCAGTCTACCAGCGCAAGGGATGCGGCAGACCCAGTACTTC.

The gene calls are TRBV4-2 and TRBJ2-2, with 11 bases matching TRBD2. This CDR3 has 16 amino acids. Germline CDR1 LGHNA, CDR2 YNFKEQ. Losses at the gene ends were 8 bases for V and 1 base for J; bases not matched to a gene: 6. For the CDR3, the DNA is TGTGCCAGCGGCGTTGGACTAGCGGGGAACACCGGGGAGCTGTTTTTT. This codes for CASGVGLAGNTGELFF.

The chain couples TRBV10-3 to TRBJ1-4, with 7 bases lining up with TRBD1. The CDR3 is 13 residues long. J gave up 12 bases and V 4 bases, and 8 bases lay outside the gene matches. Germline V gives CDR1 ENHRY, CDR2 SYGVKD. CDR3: CAISGVQGKELFF. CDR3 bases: TGTGCCATCAGTGGTGTACAGGGGAAAGAACTGTTTTTT.

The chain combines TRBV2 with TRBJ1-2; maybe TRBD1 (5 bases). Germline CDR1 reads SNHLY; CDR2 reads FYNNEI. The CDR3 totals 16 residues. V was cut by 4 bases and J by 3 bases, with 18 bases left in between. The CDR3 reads CASSVGRQFGHYGYTF. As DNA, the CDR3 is TGTGCCAGCAGTGTAGGGCGACAGTTTGGGCACTATGGCTACACCTTC.

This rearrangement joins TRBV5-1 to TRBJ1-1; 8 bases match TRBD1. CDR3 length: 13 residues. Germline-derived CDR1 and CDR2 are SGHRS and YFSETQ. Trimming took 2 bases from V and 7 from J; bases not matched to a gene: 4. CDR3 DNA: TGCGCCAGCAGCTTCGACGGACAGGGTGAAGCTTTCTTT. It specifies CASSFDGQGEAFF.

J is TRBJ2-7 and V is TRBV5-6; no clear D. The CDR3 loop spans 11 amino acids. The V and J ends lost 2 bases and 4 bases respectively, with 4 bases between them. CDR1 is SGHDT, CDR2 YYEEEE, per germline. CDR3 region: CASSLGYEQYF. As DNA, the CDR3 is TGTGCCAGCAGCTTAGGGTACGAGCAGTACTTC.

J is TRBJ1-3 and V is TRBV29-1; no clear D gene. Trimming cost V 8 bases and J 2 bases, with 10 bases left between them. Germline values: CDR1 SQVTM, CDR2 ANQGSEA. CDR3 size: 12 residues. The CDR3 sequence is CSHRDPGNTIYF. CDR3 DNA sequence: TGCAGCCACAGAGACCCTGGAAACACCATATATTTT.

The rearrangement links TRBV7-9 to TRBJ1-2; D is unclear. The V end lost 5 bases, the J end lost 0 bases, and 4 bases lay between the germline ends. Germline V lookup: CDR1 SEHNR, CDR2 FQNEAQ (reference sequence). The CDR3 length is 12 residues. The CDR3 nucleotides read TGTGCCAGCAGCGCGGCTAACTATGGCTACACCTTC. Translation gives CASSAANYGYTF.

CDR3 coding DNA: TGTGCCACCAGTGATCCAGGGGGCGCGGGGACCGGGGAGCTGTTTTTT. This gives the protein CATSDPGGAGTGELFF. The chain is built from TRBV24-1 and TRBJ2-2, with 8 bases that match TRBD1. Germline CDR1 and CDR2: KGHDR and SFDVKD. V was clipped by 3 bases and J by 5 bases; unmatched bases: 7. This CDR3 is 16 amino acids long.

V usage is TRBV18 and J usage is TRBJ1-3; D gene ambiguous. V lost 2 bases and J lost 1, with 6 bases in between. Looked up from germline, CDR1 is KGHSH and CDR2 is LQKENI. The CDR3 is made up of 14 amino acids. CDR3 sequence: CASSPGESGNTIYF. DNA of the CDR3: TGTGCCAGCTCACCAGGAGAGTCTGGAAACACCATATATTTT. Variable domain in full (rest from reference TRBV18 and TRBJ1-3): NAGVMQNPRHLVRRRGQEARLRCSPMKGHSHVYWYRQLPEEGLKFMVYLQKENIIDESGMPKERFSAEFPKEGPSILRIQQVVRGDSAAYFCASSPGESGNTIYFGEGSWLTVV.

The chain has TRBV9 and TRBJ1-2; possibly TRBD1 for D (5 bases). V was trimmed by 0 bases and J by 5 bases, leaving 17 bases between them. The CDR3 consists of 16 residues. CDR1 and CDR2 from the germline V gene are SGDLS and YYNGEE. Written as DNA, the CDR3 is TGTGCCAGCAGCGTAGACGGGCGGGGGGAACCATATGGCTACACCTTC. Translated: CASSVDGRGEPYGYTF.

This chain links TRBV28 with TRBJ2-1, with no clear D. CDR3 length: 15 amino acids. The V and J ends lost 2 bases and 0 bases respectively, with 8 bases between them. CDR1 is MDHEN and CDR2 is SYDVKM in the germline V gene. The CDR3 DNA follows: TGTGCCAGCAGTTTAATGTTTAGCTCCTACAATGAGCAGTTCTTC. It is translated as CASSLMFSSYNEQFF.

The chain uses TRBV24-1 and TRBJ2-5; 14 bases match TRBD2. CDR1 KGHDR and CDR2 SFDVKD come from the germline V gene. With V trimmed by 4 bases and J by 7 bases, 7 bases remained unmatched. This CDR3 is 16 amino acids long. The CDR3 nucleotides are TGTGCCACCAGTGACCGACTAGCGGGAGGGCCGACGACCCAGTACTTC. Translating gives CATSDRLAGGPTTQYF.

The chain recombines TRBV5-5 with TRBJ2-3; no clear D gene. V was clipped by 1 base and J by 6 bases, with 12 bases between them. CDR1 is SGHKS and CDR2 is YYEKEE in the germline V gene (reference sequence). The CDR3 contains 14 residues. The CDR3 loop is CASSLQLLGDTQYF. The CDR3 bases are TGTGCCAGCAGCTTGCAGCTTTTAGGCGATACGCAGTATTTT.

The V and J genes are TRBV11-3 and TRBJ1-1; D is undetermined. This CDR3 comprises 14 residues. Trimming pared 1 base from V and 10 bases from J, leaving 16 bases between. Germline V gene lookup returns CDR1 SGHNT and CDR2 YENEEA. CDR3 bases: TGTGCCAGCAGCTTAGTTCGGACCGGGTACCCAGCTTTCTTT. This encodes CASSLVRTGYPAFF.

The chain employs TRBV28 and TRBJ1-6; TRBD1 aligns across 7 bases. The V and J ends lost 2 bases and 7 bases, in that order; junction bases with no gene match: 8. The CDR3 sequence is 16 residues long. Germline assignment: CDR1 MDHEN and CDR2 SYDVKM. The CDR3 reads CASSLVAAGGNSPLHF. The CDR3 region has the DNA TGTGCCAGCAGTTTAGTGGCGGCAGGGGGGAATTCACCCCTCCACTTT.

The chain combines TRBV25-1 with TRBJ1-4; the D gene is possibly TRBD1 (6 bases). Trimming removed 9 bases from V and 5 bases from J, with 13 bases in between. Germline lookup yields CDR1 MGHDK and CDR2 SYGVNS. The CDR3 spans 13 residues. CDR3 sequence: CASNRDRNEKLFF. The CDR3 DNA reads TGTGCCAGTAACAGGGACCGAAATGAAAAACTGTTTTTT.

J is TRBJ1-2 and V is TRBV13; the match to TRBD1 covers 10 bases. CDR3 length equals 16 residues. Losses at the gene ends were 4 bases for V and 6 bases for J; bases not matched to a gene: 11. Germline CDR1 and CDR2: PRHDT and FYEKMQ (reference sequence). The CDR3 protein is CASSSRQGAYFNGYTF. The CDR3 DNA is TGTGCCAGCAGCTCCCGACAGGGGGCGTATTTCAATGGCTACACCTTC.

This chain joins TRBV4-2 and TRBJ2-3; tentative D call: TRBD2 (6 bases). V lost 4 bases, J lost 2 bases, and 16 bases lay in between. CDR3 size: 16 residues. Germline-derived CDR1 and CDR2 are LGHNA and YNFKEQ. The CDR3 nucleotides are TGTGCCAGCAGCCGCCGGGACTCCTCCCCCACAGATACGCAGTATTTT. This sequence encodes CASSRRDSSPTDTQYF.

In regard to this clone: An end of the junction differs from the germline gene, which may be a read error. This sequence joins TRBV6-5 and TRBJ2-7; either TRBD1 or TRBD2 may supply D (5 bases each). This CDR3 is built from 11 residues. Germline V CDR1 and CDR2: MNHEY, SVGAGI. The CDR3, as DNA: TGCCATACCCGGGACGGCTACGAGCAGTACTTC. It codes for CHTRDGYEQYF.

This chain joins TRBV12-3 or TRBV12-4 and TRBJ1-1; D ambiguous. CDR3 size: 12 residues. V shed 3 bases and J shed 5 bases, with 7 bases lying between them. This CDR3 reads CASSFPRTEAFF. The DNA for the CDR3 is TGTGCCAGCAGTTTCCCGCGAACTGAAGCTTTCTTT.

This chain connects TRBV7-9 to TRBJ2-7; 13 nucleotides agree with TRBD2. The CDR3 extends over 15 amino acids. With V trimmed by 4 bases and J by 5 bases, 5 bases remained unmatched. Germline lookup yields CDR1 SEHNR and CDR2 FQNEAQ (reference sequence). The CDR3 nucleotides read TGTGCCAGCAGCTATAGGACTAGCGGGAGAGACGAGCAGTACTTC. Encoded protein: CASSYRTSGRDEQYF.